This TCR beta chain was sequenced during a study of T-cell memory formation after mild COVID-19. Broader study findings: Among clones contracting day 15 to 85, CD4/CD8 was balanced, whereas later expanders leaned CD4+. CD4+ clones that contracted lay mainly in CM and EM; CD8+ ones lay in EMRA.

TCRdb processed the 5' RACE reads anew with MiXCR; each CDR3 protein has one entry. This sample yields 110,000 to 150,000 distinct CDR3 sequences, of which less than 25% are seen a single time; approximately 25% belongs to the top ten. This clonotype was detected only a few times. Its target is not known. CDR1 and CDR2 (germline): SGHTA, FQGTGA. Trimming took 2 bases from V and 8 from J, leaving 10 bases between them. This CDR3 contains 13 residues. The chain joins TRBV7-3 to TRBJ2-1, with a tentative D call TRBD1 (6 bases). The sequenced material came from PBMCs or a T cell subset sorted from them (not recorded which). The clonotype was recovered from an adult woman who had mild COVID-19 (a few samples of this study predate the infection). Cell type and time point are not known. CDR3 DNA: TGTGCCAGCAGCTTAGGGGGCGGCTATGAGCAGTTCTTC. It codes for CASSLGGGYEQFF.